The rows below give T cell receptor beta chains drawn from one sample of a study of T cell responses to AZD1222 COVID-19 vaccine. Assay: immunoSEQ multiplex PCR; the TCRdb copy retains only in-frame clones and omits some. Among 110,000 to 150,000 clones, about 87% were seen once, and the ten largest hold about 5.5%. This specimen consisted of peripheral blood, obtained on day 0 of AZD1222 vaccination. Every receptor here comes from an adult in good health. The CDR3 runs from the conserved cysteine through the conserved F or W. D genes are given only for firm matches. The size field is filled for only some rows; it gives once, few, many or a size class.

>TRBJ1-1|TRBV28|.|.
TGTGCCAGCAGTGCTCCCTACTACACTGAAGCTTTCTTT
CASSAPYYTEAFF
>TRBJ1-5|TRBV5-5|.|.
TGTGCCAGCAGCTTGGTTGGGGGTAGCAATCAGCCCCAGCATTTT
CASSLVGGSNQPQHF
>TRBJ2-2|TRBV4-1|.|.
TGCGCCAGCAGCCAAGTTCCGGGAGTAGGCTCCGGGGAGCTGTTTTTT
CASSQVPGVGSGELFF
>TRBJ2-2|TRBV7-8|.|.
TGTGCCAGCGGCCGCAGACGTGGGACCGGGGAGCTGTTTTTT
CASGRRRGTGELFF
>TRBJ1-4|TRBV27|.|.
TGTGCCAGCAGTCCAAGGGGTGAAAAACTGTTTTTT
CASSPRGEKLFF
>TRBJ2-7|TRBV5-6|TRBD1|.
TGTGCCAGCAGCTTGCAAGGGGACAGCTCCTACGAGCAGTACTTC
CASSLQGDSSYEQYF
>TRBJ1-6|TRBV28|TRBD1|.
TGTGCCAGCCACGGGACAGGGGCTTCACCCCTCCACTTT
CASHGTGASPLHF
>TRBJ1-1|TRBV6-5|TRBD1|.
TGTGCCAGCAGTACGGGACAGTACGCGAACACTGAAGCTTTCTTT
CASSTGQYANTEAFF
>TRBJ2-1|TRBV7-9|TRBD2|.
TGTGCCAGCAGCCCGACTAGCGGGAGTTCCTACAATGAGCAGTTCTTC
CASSPTSGSSYNEQFF
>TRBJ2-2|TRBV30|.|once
TGTGCCTGGAGGTTCCCCGAAACCACCGGGGAGCTGTTTTTT
CAWRFPETTGELFF
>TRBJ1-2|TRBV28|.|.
TGTGCCAGCAGTGGGGGCCGGGGAGACTATGGCTACACCTTC
CASSGGRGDYGYTF
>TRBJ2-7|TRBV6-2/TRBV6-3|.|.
TGTGCCAGCAGTTATTTAGGGGGGGCCTACGAGCAGTACTTC
CASSYLGGAYEQYF
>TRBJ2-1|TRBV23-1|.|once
TGCGCCAGCCCCGGGGCGCTCCAGGTTCCGTTGGGGCAGTTCTTC
CASPGALQVPLGQFF
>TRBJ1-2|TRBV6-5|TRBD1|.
TGTGCCAGCAGTCTAGAGGGGACAGGGCTCTATGGCTACACCTTC
CASSLEGTGLYGYTF
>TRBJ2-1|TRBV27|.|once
TGTGCCTCCAAGATGGCGGGACGGCTCAATGAGCAGTTCTTC
CASKMAGRLNEQFF
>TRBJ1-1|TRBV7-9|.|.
TGTGCCAGCCCGGAGGGACCGACGCTTAACACTGAAGCTTTCTTT
CASPEGPTLNTEAFF
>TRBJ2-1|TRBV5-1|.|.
TGCGCCAGCGGCAGAAATAATGAGCAGTTCTTC
CASGRNNEQFF
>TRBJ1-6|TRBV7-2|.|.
TGTGCCAGCAGCTTAGGTATGGGCACGAAAAATTCACCCCTCCACTTT
CASSLGMGTKNSPLHF
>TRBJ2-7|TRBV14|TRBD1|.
TGTGCCAGCAGCCAAGAGGCCAGGGGGATGTACGAGCAGTACTTC
CASSQEARGMYEQYF
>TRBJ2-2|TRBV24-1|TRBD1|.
TGTGCCACCAGTGATCAGCAGGGGGCTCGGGACACCGGGGAGCTGTTTTTT
CATSDQQGARDTGELFF
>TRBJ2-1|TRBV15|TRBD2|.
TGTGCCACCAGCAGAGATAGGGGCCCTCTAGCGGGACCCGTCAATGAGCAGTTCTTC
CATSRDRGPLAGPVNEQFF
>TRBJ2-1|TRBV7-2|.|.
TGTGCCAGCAGCTTAGATTCAGATTACAATGAGCAGTTCTTC
CASSLDSDYNEQFF
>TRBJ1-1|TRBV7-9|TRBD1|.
TGTGCCAGCAGCCAACAGGGGTTTGAAGCTTTCTTT
CASSQQGFEAFF
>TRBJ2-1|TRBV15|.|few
TGTGCCACCAGCAGGGGGCGACTAGATCGCGGCGAGCAGTTCTTC
CATSRGRLDRGEQFF
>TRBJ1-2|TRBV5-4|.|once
TGTGCCAGCAGCTTGACGATGCTCCCGGGTGGCTACACCTTC
CASSLTMLPGGYTF
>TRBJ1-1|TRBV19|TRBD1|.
TGTGCCAGTAGTAACCAGGGGGGACTTGCCGCCACTGAAGCTTTCTTT
CASSNQGGLAATEAFF
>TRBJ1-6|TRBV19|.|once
TGTGCCAGTAGTATCAGGGGACCGACTAATTCACCCCTCCACTTT
CASSIRGPTNSPLHF
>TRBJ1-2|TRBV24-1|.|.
TGTGCCACCAGTGAGGTGGCGGGAGGCTACACCTTC
CATSEVAGGYTF
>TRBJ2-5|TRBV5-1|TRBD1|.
TGCGCCAGCAGCCTAAAACCCGGGACAGGGATACCCCAAGAGACCCAGTACTTC
CASSLKPGTGIPQETQYF
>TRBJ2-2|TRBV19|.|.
TGTGCCAGTACCACTCTTGCCAGGGAAATCACCGGGGAGCTGTTTTTT
CASTTLAREITGELFF
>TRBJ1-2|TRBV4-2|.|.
TGTGCCAGCAGCCAAGTAGGCGGCAGCTACTATGGCTACACCTTC
CASSQVGGSYYGYTF
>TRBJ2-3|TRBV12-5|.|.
TGTGCTAGTGGTCTAGGACAGTCCACAGATACGCAGTATTTT
CASGLGQSTDTQYF
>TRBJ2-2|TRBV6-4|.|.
TGTGCCAGCAGTGACAGGAACACCGGGGAGCTGTTTTTT
CASSDRNTGELFF
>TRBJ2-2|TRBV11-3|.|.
TGTGCCAGCAGCGGGACGGGTCCGAACACCGGGGAGCTGTTTTTT
CASSGTGPNTGELFF
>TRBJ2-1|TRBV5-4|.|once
TGTGCCAGCAGTGACGGGAGAAACAATGAGCAGTTCTTC
CASSDGRNNEQFF
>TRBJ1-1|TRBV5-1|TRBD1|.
TGCGCCAGCAGCTTCGGACAGGGATATCGGAACACTGAAGCTTTCTTT
CASSFGQGYRNTEAFF
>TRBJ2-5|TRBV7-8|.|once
TGTGCCAGCAGCTTACTGTACCAAGAGACCCAGTACTTC
CASSLLYQETQYF
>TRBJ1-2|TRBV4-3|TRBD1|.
TGCGCCAGCAGCCAGACAGGGGGCTACTATGGCTACACCTTC
CASSQTGGYYGYTF
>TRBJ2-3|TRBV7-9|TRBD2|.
TGTGCCAGCAGCTCAGCGGGAGGCCGAGAGACAGATACGCAGTATTTT
CASSSAGGRETDTQYF
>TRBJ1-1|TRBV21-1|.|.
TGTGCCAGCAGCAAAGCTATTCCGACGGGACCCAAAAGGGAAGCTTTCTTT
CASSKAIPTGPKREAFF
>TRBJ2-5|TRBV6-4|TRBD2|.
TGTGCCAATGACTACCGGACTAGCGGATTAGAGACCCAGTACTTC
CANDYRTSGLETQYF
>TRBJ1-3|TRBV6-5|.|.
TGTGCCAGCAGTTCGGGAGGTGGAAACACCATATATTTT
CASSSGGGNTIYF
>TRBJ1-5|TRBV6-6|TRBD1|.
TGTGCCAGCAGCCCCCCCCGGGACAGATCTTATCAGCCCCAGCATTTT
CASSPPRDRSYQPQHF
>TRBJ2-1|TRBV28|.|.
TGTGCCAGCAGTTACGGCGGCCTATACAATGAGCAGTTCTTC
CASSYGGLYNEQFF
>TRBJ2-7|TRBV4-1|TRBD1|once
TGCGCCAGCAGCCAAGATGGGGGAGACAGGGGATATGTTACGTACGAGCAGTACTTC
CASSQDGGDRGYVTYEQYF
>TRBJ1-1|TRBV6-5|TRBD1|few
TGTGCCAGCAGGCGGACAGGGAACACTGAAGCTTTCTTT
CASRRTGNTEAFF
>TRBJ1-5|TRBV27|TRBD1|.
TGTGCCAGCAGTTCGCTGACAGGGCTAAGCAATCAGCCCCAGCATTTT
CASSSLTGLSNQPQHF
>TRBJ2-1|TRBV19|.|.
TGTGCCAGGCCCCCATCCGGCGGAGGCCCGGACTACAATGAGCAGTTCTTC
CARPPSGGGPDYNEQFF